The rows below give T cell receptor beta chains drawn from one sample of a study of molecular identifiers for immune sequencing clone quantification. Via MiXCR, TCRdb re-called the PCR reads, giving one row per CDR3 protein. The table has hundreds of thousands of distinct CDR3 sequences, just under 20% seen once. The sequenced sample consisted of naive CD8+ T cells from blood, with Jurkat cell RNA spiked in. These TCRs come from a human donor in good health. Some libraries in this study had Jurkat cell RNA spiked in. CDR3s include the opening cysteine and the closing phenylalanine or tryptophan. Each record gives: clone size, J gene, V gene, D gene, CDR3 protein, CDR3 DNA. D genes are given only for firm matches. Not all rows give a size; the values are once, few, many and, for expanded clones, a class.

many | TRBJ1-2 | TRBV7-9 | . | CASSLVSSGPGYGYTF | TGTGCCAGCAGCTTAGTGTCGTCAGGGCCCGGCTATGGCTACACCTTC
many | TRBJ2-1 | TRBV11-2 | . | CASSTTGTPRNEQFF | TGTGCCAGCAGCACCACCGGGACACCCCGCAATGAGCAGTTCTTC
many | TRBJ2-1 | TRBV20-1 | TRBD2 | CSAIREGLYEQFF | TGCAGTGCTATCCGGGAGGGCCTCTATGAGCAGTTCTTC
few | TRBJ2-5 | TRBV7-9 | . | CASSSPQLTRETQYF | TGTGCCAGCAGCTCTCCCCAACTAACCCGGGAGACCCAGTACTTC
many | TRBJ2-5 | TRBV20-1 | TRBD1 | CSAREKTGQDQETQYF | TGCAGTGCTAGAGAGAAGACAGGGCAAGACCAAGAGACCCAGTACTTC
many | TRBJ2-5 | TRBV5-6 | TRBD1 | CASSFQGEETQYF | TGTGCCAGCAGCTTCCAGGGGGAAGAGACCCAGTACTTC
. | TRBJ2-5 | TRBV4-3 | TRBD1 | CASGSGTGGRETQYF | TGCGCCAGCGGTTCCGGGACAGGGGGCAGGGAGACCCAGTACTTC
many | TRBJ1-1 | TRBV7-9 | . | CASSLGEGRMNTEAFF | TGTGCCAGCAGCTTAGGCGAGGGACGGATGAACACTGAAGCTTTCTTT
many | TRBJ2-7 | TRBV27 | TRBD2 | CASGPGRDPLVEQYF | TGTGCCAGCGGGCCTGGGAGGGACCCCTTGGTCGAGCAGTACTTC
. | TRBJ2-7 | TRBV4-3 | TRBD1 | CASSQDLGTVTYEQYF | TGCGCCAGCAGCCAAGATCTTGGGACAGTAACCTACGAGCAGTACTTC